The clone carrying this TCR beta chain has just one count. The data originate from a study of T cell changes during pregnancy in multiple sclerosis. Data came from immunoSEQ multiplex PCR; TCRdb stores just in-frame clones and leaves some out. The sample shows about 14,000 clones, roughly nine tenths of them seen only once. The clonotype comes from a female donor in good health, enrolled as a control in a pregnancy study. The source was CD8+ T cells from peripheral blood mononuclear cells, collected after pregnancy.

The CDR3: CASSYGAEVTGELFF. CDR3 nucleotide sequence: TGTGCCAGCAGTTACGGAGCGGAAGTCACCGGGGAGCTGTTTTTT. The J gene is TRBJ2-2, the V gene TRBV6-5; tentatively, D is TRBD2 (5 bases). Looked up from germline, CDR1 is MNHEY and CDR2 is SVGAGI. V lost 2 bases to trimming and J lost 4 bases, with 11 bases between them. The CDR3 extends over 15 amino acids.